The 29 T cell receptor beta chains in this list originate from one sample, sequenced in a study of regulatory T cells in long-lasting Graves disease. Both iRepertoire HTBI primers and Arm-PCR of CDR3 regions were used to build the TCR beta libraries. TCRdb recomputed calls from the multiplex PCR reads with MiXCR, one row per CDR3 protein. The sample lists 350,000 to 400,000 distinct CDR3 sequences; about 17% were seen once. As to time point: newly diagnosed GD, antithyroid drugs for less than 3 months. PBMCs were the source of the RNA used for TCR sequencing. The sample was also reused in another study, on T cells in Graves' hyperthyroidism and ophthalmopathy.

The sequencing used peripheral blood mononuclear cells (PBMCs), collected at new diagnosis, from a patient treated with antithyroid drugs. Receptors were obtained from a woman aged 18-35 years with Graves disease.

This clonotype was counted many times. This chain uses TRBV2 with TRBJ2-7; D gene unclear. V was clipped by 8 bases and J by 6 bases, with 17 bases between them. The CDR3 loop spans 13 amino acids. Germline CDR1 is SNHLY and CDR2 is FYNNEI. The CDR3 loop reads CASSTGHPSEQYF. The CDR3 DNA reads as TGTGCCAGCTCCACGGGCCACCCCTCCGAGCAGTACTTC.

Note on this clonotype: A read error is possible here, since a much larger clone lies one base away. The chain joins TRBV3-1 to TRBJ2-2; possible D gene TRBD2, 6 bases. Germline CDR1 LGHDT, CDR2 YNNKEL (reference sequence). The CDR3 consists of 11 residues. For the CDR3, the DNA is TGTGCCAGCCGGGACTCCGGGGAGCGGTTTTTT. Amino acid sequence: CASRDSGERFF.

This clonotype occurred many times. CDR3 nucleotide sequence: TGTGCCAGCAGCTCCCGTAGCGGAAGCCCCTACGAGCAGTACTTC. This translates into CASSSRSGSPYEQYF. The chain recombines TRBV3-1 with TRBJ2-7; TRBD2 might be the D (6 bases). V gave up 5 bases and J gave up 2 bases, with 16 bases separating them. This CDR3 comprises 15 residues. Looked up from germline, CDR1 is LGHDT and CDR2 is YNNKEL (reference sequence).

This clonotype appeared many times. This chain joins TRBV10-2 and TRBJ1-2; D is undetermined. The CDR3 consists of 13 residues. The germline gives CDR1 WSHSY, CDR2 SAAADI. V lost 0 bases and J 6 bases, leaving 8 bases between the germline ends. In DNA, the CDR3 is TGCGCCAGCAGTGAGTCGAACTTTAATGGCTACACCTTC. This sequence encodes CASSESNFNGYTF.

On this clonotype: This may come from a read error, since a much larger clone is one base off. The chain uses TRBV6-1 and TRBJ2-7; TRBD2 matches at 11 bases. In germline, CDR1 is MNHNS, CDR2 SASEGT. The CDR3 has 15 residues. In DNA form, the CDR3 reads TGTGCCAGCAGTGATGAGGGACTAGCGGCCTACGAGCAGTGCTTC. Its translation is CASSDEGLAAYEQCF.

This clonotype has ten or more counts. The chain carries TRBV28 and TRBJ1-5; no firm D call. The CDR3 has 15 residues. In germline, CDR1 is MDHEN, CDR2 SYDVKM. The V end lost 4 bases, the J end lost 0 bases, and 10 bases lay between the germline ends. The chain's CDR3 is CASSSTVYSNQPQHF. The CDR3 DNA sequence: TGTGCCAGCAGTTCCACGGTTTATAGCAATCAGCCCCAGCATTTT.

This clonotype was counted many times. This sequence joins TRBV25-1 and TRBJ1-1, with 9 bases lining up with TRBD1. Germline CDR1 reads MGHDK; CDR2 reads SYGVNS. V lost 4 bases to trimming and J lost 5 bases; unmatched junction nucleotides: 8. The CDR3 extends over 15 amino acids. The CDR3 DNA sequence: TGTGCCAGCAGTGCCTTGGGACAGGGAGAAACTGAAGCTTTCTTT. It codes for CASSALGQGETEAFF.

This clonotype was seen only a few times. This chain uses TRBV4-2 with TRBJ2-3; TRBD2 is a possible D gene (6 bases). The germline V and J ends were trimmed by 1 base and 4 bases, with 21 bases remaining between them. This CDR3 region has 18 residues. Germline V gene sequence: CDR1 LGHNA, CDR2 YNFKEQ. CDR3 bases: TGTGCCAGCAGCCAAGGGAACAAAGCGGGTGGTGTCGCAGATACGCAGTATTTT. Its translation: CASSQGNKAGGVADTQYF.

This clonotype was seen only a few times. The V call is TRBV5-4, the J call TRBJ1-1; possible D gene TRBD1, 6 bases. Looked up from germline, CDR1 is SGHNT and CDR2 is YYREEE (reference sequence). V gave up 6 bases and J gave up 5 bases, with 20 bases separating them. The CDR3 extends over 15 amino acids. This chain's CDR3 is CASNPAGGRGTEAFF. The CDR3 DNA sequence: TGTGCCAGCAACCCCGCGGGGGGCCGGGGGACTGAAGCTTTCTTT. The variable domain in full, with the rest retrieved from reference TRBV5-4 and TRBJ1-1, is ETGVTQSPTHLIKTRGQQVTLRCSSQSGHNTVSWYQQALGQGPQFIFQYYREEENGRGNFPPRFSGLQFPNYSSELNVNALELDDSALYLCASNPAGGRGTEAFFGQGTRLTVV.

This clonotype was observed at least ten times. The chain couples TRBV30 to TRBJ2-7; 10 bases fit TRBD1. This CDR3 contains 14 residues. The V gene's germline CDR1 is GTSNPN and CDR2 SVGIG (reference sequence). V gave up 5 bases and J gave up 1 base; unmatched junction bases: 5. CDR3 in amino acids: CAWDRTGGSYEQYF. The CDR3 coding sequence is TGTGCCTGGGATCGGACAGGGGGATCCTACGAGCAGTACTTC.

In its sample, this clonotype was seen many times. The chain uses TRBV28 and TRBJ2-5; D remains ambiguous. The ends were cut back, 6 bases at V and 1 base at J, with 15 bases in the middle. The CDR3 is 15 residues long. CDR1 is MDHEN and CDR2 is SYDVKM in the germline V gene. CDR3: CASSLIKSLQETQYF. As DNA, the CDR3 is TGTGCCAGCAGCTTGATCAAATCTCTCCAAGAGACCCAGTACTTC.

This clonotype was seen at least ten times. The J gene is TRBJ2-3, the V gene TRBV20-1; TRBD2 agrees at 9 bases. CDR3 length: 15 residues. J was trimmed by 5 bases and V by 6 bases; bases with no gene match: 12. Per the germline V gene, CDR1 is DFQATT and CDR2 is SNEGSKA (reference sequence). The CDR3 nucleotides are TGCAGTGCCTTCTATAGCGGGAGTTCGAAAGATACGCAGTATTTT. It yields the protein CSAFYSGSSKDTQYF.

The chain carries TRBV5-6 and TRBJ2-1; 7 bases fit TRBD2. The CDR3 has 14 residues. The trim removed 1 base at V and 3 bases at J, leaving 1 base unmatched. Germline-derived CDR1 and CDR2 are SGHDT and YYEEEE. CDR3 amino acids: CASSLWGGYNEQFF. The DNA of the CDR3 is TGTGCCAGCAGCTTGTGGGGGGGCTACAATGAGCAGTTCTTC.

Many counts were recorded for this clonotype. The chain carries TRBV11-3 and TRBJ2-1, with 7 bases aligning to TRBD1. CDR3 length equals 16 residues. Germline V gene lookup returns CDR1 SGHNT and CDR2 YENEEA. The V and J ends lost 0 bases and 7 bases, in that order; junction bases with no gene match: 9. The DNA for the CDR3 is TGTGCCAGCAGCTTAGATAGTTTGACAGGGCGGAATGAGCAGTTCTTC. This gives the protein CASSLDSLTGRNEQFF.

This clonotype was seen ten or more times. This chain uses TRBV27 with TRBJ2-5; no firm D call. V was cut by 7 bases and J by 4 bases, with 7 bases left in between. The CDR3 is 11 residues long. Germline CDR1 and CDR2: MNHEY and SMNVEV (reference sequence). The CDR3 DNA sequence: TGTGCCAGCATCCTGGGAGAGACCCAGTACTTC. Translated, it gives CASILGETQYF.

This clonotype came up many times. V usage is TRBV29-1 and J usage is TRBJ2-3, with D unresolved. Trimming shortened V by 4 bases and J by 0 bases, and 17 bases separated the two germline ends. The germline V gene has CDR1 SQVTM and CDR2 ANQGSEA. There are 16 residues in the CDR3. CDR3 protein: CSVVETHSVSTDTQYF. As DNA, the CDR3 is TGCAGCGTTGTGGAGACCCATTCGGTCAGCACAGATACGCAGTATTTT.

This clonotype was picked up many times. This chain joins TRBV28 and TRBJ2-1; tentatively, D is TRBD2 (6 bases). The CDR3 is 13 residues long. In germline, CDR1 is MDHEN, CDR2 SYDVKM. Trimming left V 2 bases short and J 8 bases short, with 10 bases between. The CDR3 sequence is CASSLGGAYEQFF. Here the CDR3 DNA reads TGTGCCAGCAGTTTAGGAGGGGCATATGAGCAGTTCTTC.

There are a few counts of this clonotype. This chain links TRBV4-1 with TRBJ2-2; 7 positions match TRBD1. The V and J ends lost 1 base and 4 bases, in that order; junction bases with no gene match: 3. Per the germline V gene, CDR1 is MGHRA and CDR2 is YSYEKL. The CDR3 contains 15 residues. The CDR3 DNA is TGCGCCAGCAGCCAAGTTCCAGGGGGCACCGGGGAGCTGTTTTTT. Translated, it gives CASSQVPGGTGELFF.

This clonotype occurred many times. This chain connects TRBV3-1 to TRBJ2-1; possible D gene TRBD1, 5 bases. Looked up from germline, CDR1 is LGHDT and CDR2 is YNNKEL (reference sequence). Trimming shortened V by 4 bases and J by 3 bases, and 19 bases separated the two germline ends. CDR3 length equals 17 residues. The CDR3 region has the DNA TGTGCCAGCAGCCCACGGTCAGGGCACCCAAACTACAATGAGCAGTTCTTC. It translates to CASSPRSGHPNYNEQFF.

This clonotype was counted ten times or more. The V and J genes are TRBV5-1 and TRBJ2-7; a possible D gene is TRBD2 (6 bases). The V gene lost 0 bases and the J gene lost 2 bases, with 9 bases spanning the gap. This CDR3 has 14 residues. Looked up from germline, CDR1 is SGHRS and CDR2 is YFSETQ. The CDR3 nucleotides are TGCGCCAGCAGCTTGGGGCGGGGACCCTACGAGCAGTACTTC. Protein: CASSLGRGPYEQYF.

This clonotype was counted between two and nine times. The chain recombines TRBV29-1 with TRBJ1-1; D is ambiguous. This CDR3 is built from 14 residues. Looked up from germline, CDR1 is SQVTM and CDR2 is ANQGSEA. V lost 3 bases and J 1 base, leaving 12 bases between the germline ends. CDR3 coding DNA: TGCAGCGTTGATAGATCACGGACGAACACTGAAGCTTTCTTT. This encodes CSVDRSRTNTEAFF.

The CDR3 reads CASRPLDRKKGGELFF. The DNA for the CDR3 is TGTGCCAGCAGACCCCTGGACAGAAAGAAGGGCGGGGAGCTGTTTTTT. This chain links TRBV27 with TRBJ2-2; D perhaps matches TRBD1 (6 bases). V was clipped by 6 bases and J by 7 bases, with 21 bases between them. The CDR3 runs to 16 residues. The germline gives CDR1 MNHEY, CDR2 SMNVEV (reference sequence).

The sample holds many counts of this clonotype. The chain has TRBV20-1 and TRBJ2-2, with a tentative D call TRBD2 (6 bases). This CDR3 contains 15 residues. CDR1 is DFQATT and CDR2 is SNEGSKA in the germline V gene (reference sequence). The ends were cut back, 1 base at V and 3 bases at J, with 12 bases in the middle. Here the CDR3 DNA reads TGCAGTGCTAGAGTGATTTCTAGCGACACCGGGGAGCTGTTTTTT. This codes for CSARVISSDTGELFF.

This clonotype was seen repeatedly, ten times or more. V usage is TRBV28 and J usage is TRBJ1-4; 8 bases are shared with TRBD1. Trimming cost V 6 bases and J 3 bases; bases outside gene matches: 3. The germline V gene has CDR1 MDHEN and CDR2 SYDVKM. CDR3 length equals 14 residues. This chain's CDR3 is CASSPTGANEKLFF. DNA of the CDR3: TGTGCCAGCAGCCCGACAGGGGCTAATGAAAAACTGTTTTTT.

The rearrangement joins TRBV29-1 to TRBJ2-7, with unresolved D. Germline CDR1 and CDR2: SQVTM and ANQGSEA. The CDR3 extends over 11 amino acids. Trimming stripped 7 bases from V and 3 bases from J, with 10 bases between. As DNA, the CDR3 is TGCAGCGGTACGGGCGGCTACGAGCAGTACTTC. It translates to CSGTGGYEQYF.

V usage is TRBV19 and J usage is TRBJ2-3; no reliable D call. The CDR3 covers 13 residues. The germline V gene has CDR1 LNHDA and CDR2 SQIVND (reference sequence). V lost 8 bases, J lost 2 bases, and 11 bases lay in between. CDR3 protein: CASARAVTDTQYF. CDR3 sequence (DNA): TGTGCCAGTGCCCGCGCCGTCACAGATACGCAGTATTTT.

The V and J genes are TRBV20-1 and TRBJ2-1; 14 nucleotides line up with TRBD2. The CDR3 is 17 residues long. V was clipped by 6 bases and J by 2 bases; unmatched bases: 9. Germline V gives CDR1 DFQATT, CDR2 SNEGSKA (reference sequence). Here the CDR3 reads CSARGLAGVPPYNEQFF. The CDR3 bases are TGCAGTGCAAGGGGACTAGCGGGAGTCCCTCCCTACAATGAGCAGTTCTTC.

This clonotype showed up many times. The CDR3 spells CASSPSVLQHF. The CDR3 DNA reads as TGTGCCAGCAGCCCCAGCGTGCTCCAGCATTTT. The chain recombines TRBV2 with TRBJ1-5; D unclear. Trimming removed 6 bases from V and 12 bases from J, with 12 bases in between. Germline-derived CDR1 and CDR2 are SNHLY and FYNNEI. CDR3 length equals 11 residues.

This clonotype was picked up one time. A much larger clonotype is one base distant, so this may be a read error. The chain carries TRBV30 and TRBJ1-1; no clear D. This CDR3 has 13 residues. In germline, CDR1 is GTSNPN, CDR2 SVGIG (reference sequence). The CDR3 is CAWRRTENTEGFF. As DNA, the CDR3 is TGTGCCTGGAGGCGGACGGAGAACACTGAAGGTTTCTTT.